The sequence of this T cell receptor (beta chain) was determined in a study of cytomegalovirus exposure and HLA in healthy donors. V was clipped by 3 bases and J by 2 bases; unmatched bases: 3. From germline, CDR1 is LNHDA and CDR2 SQIVND (reference sequence). This CDR3 comprises 15 residues. The PCR contained 60 Vbeta and 13 Jbeta primers. Profiled with immunoSEQ multiplex PCR; TCRdb holds only in-frame clones, not every one. The data show 200,000 or so clones, more than 85% seen once. This receptor was identified in a girl in the first two years of life in good health and CMV-seronegative. Sequenced material: PBMCs. This chain uses TRBV19 with TRBJ2-3, with 9 positions matching TRBD1. CDR3 sequence: CASSMGDRVTDTQYF. The CDR3 region has the DNA TGTGCCAGTAGTATGGGGGACAGGGTCACAGATACGCAGTATTTT.